This T cell receptor beta chain came from a study of cytomegalovirus exposure and HLA in healthy donors. Germline V gene lookup returns CDR1 MNHNS and CDR2 SASEGT. V lost 5 bases and J lost 2; bases outside the gene matches: 8. CDR3 length: 15 amino acids. This table comes from immunoSEQ multiplex PCR, and its TCRdb copy is limited to in-frame clones, with some not included. The sample lists about 130,000 clones, approximately 82% occurring once. The sample was PBMCs. This chain uses TRBV6-1 with TRBJ2-7; 8 nucleotides match TRBD2. The sequence derives from a man aged 25 to 45 in good health and CMV-seropositive. This CDR3 is CASSSTAGGPYEQYF. The CDR3 DNA sequence: TGTGCCAGCAGTAGCACGGCGGGGGGCCCCTACGAGCAGTACTTC.